The TCR beta chain described here comes from a study of T cell changes during pregnancy in multiple sclerosis. Germline V gene sequence: CDR1 SGDLS, CDR2 YYNGEE. The germline V and J ends were trimmed by 0 bases and 3 bases, with 10 bases remaining between them. The CDR3 extends over 15 amino acids. TCRdb's copy holds only in-frame clones and misses some; the assay was immunoSEQ multiplex PCR. The profile shows 20,000 to 30,000 clones, 88% of them singletons. The rearrangement joins TRBV9 to TRBJ1-3; a possible D gene is TRBD1 (5 bases). Sequences were derived from CD4+ T cells from peripheral blood mononuclear cells, sampled in the first trimester of pregnancy. The receptor's source is a female donor in good health, enrolled as a control in a pregnancy study. The CDR3 spells CASSVASRDGNTIYF. The CDR3 DNA reads TGTGCCAGCAGCGTAGCATCCAGGGATGGAAACACCATATATTTT.